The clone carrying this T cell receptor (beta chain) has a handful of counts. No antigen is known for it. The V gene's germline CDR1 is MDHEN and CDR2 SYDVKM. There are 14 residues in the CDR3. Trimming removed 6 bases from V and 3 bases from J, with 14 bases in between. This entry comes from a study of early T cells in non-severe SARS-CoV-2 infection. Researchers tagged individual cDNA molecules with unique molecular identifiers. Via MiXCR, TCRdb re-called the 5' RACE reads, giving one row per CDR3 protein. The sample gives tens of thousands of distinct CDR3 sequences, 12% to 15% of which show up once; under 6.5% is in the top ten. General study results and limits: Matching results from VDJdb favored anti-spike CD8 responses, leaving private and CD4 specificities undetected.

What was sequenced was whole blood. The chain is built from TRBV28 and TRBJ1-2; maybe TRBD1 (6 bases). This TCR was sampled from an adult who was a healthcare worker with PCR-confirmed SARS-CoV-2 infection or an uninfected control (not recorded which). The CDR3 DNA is TGTGCCAGCAGCCCCTCCCGGGGGCACTATGGCTACACCTTC. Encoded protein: CASSPSRGHYGYTF.